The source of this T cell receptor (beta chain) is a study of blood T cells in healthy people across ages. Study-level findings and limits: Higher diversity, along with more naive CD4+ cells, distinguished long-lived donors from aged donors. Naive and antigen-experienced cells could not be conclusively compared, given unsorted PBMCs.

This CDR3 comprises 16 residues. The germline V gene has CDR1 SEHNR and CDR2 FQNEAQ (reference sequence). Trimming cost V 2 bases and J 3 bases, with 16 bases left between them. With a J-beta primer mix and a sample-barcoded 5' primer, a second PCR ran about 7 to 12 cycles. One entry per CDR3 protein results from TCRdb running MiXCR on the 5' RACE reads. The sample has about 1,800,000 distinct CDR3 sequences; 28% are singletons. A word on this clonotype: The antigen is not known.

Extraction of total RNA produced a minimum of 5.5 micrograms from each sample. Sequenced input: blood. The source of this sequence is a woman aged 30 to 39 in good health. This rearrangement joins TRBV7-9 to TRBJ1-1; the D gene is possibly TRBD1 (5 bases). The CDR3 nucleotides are TGTGCCAGCAGCTTATGGCTGACGATGGGGCACACTGAAGCTTTCTTT. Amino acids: CASSLWLTMGHTEAFF.